One and the same sample provided the 18 T cell receptor beta chains below, sequenced in a study of CD8 T cells in ankylosing spondylitis. From the 5' RACE reads, TCRdb called clonotypes with MiXCR, one entry per CDR3 protein. Among about 240,000 distinct CDR3 sequences listed, roughly 10% were seen once. Sequenced input: blood, either unsorted or a sorted T cell fraction (not recorded which). These TCRs come from a male donor with ankylosing spondylitis or in good health (not recorded which).

The sample holds many counts of this clonotype. In DNA form, the CDR3 reads TGTGCCAGCAGCTTAAGGGGAGACACTGAAGCTTTCTTT. Its translation is CASSLRGDTEAFF. The genes are TRBV7-2 and TRBJ1-1, with D tentatively TRBD1 (5 bases). The germline V and J ends were trimmed by 2 bases and 3 bases, with 7 bases remaining between them. The CDR3 runs 13 residues. Germline V gene sequence: CDR1 SGHTA, CDR2 FQGNSA.

This clonotype was counted a few times. V and J are TRBV6-4 and TRBJ2-7, with unresolved D. Deletions cut 7 bases from V and 7 bases from J, with 8 bases between. The CDR3 contains 10 residues. Germline V CDR1 and CDR2: MRHNA, SNTAGT. The CDR3 nucleotides are TGTGCCAGCACCCTGGCAGAGCAGTACTTC. Translating gives CASTLAEQYF.

This clonotype was counted at least ten times. The CDR3 DNA follows: TGTGCCAGCAGCTTCTTGGACAGGGCGTACGAGCAGTACTTC. Its protein is CASSFLDRAYEQYF. V usage is TRBV28 and J usage is TRBJ2-7; the match to TRBD1 covers 8 bases. This CDR3 has 14 amino acids. The V segment lost 6 bases and the J segment 4 bases; nucleotides outside the gene matches: 8. The germline gives CDR1 MDHEN, CDR2 SYDVKM. The variable domain in full, completed from reference TRBV28 and TRBJ2-7, reads DVKVTQSSRYLVKRTGEKVFLECVQDMDHENMFWYRQDPGLGLRLIYFSYDVKMKEKGDIPEGYSVSREKKERFSLILESASTNQTSMYLCASSFLDRAYEQYFGPGTRLTVT.

The gene calls are TRBV10-3 and TRBJ2-1; 10 nucleotides line up with TRBD1. Germline CDR1 and CDR2: ENHRY and SYGVKD. The CDR3 covers 16 residues. V lost 4 bases to trimming and J lost 8 bases; unmatched junction nucleotides: 11. The chain's CDR3 is CAISALSGTGDHEQFF. For the CDR3, the DNA is TGTGCCATCAGTGCACTCTCCGGGACAGGGGATCATGAGCAGTTCTTC.

This clonotype appeared many times. V usage is TRBV6-2 or TRBV6-3 and J usage is TRBJ2-1; 8 bases match TRBD1. This CDR3 has 14 amino acids. With V trimmed by 6 bases and J by 5 bases, 6 bases remained unmatched. Germline-derived CDR1 and CDR2 are MNHEY and SVGEGT. The CDR3 sequence is CASRRQGSDNEQFF. In DNA, the CDR3 is TGTGCCAGCAGGAGACAGGGGTCGGACAATGAGCAGTTCTTC.

This clonotype showed up many times. The CDR3 sequence is CASSREETEAFF. CDR3 bases: TGTGCCAGCAGCAGGGAGGAAACTGAAGCTTTCTTT. V is TRBV5-6 and J is TRBJ1-1; D is unclear. The germline V and J ends were trimmed by 4 bases and 5 bases, with 9 bases remaining between them. CDR3 length: 12 amino acids. Germline values: CDR1 SGHDT, CDR2 YYEEEE.

The chain links TRBV19 to TRBJ1-2; D gene unclear. V lost 8 bases and J lost 3, with 7 bases in between. The CDR3 length is 11 residues. The V gene's germline CDR1 is LNHDA and CDR2 SQIVND (reference sequence). The DNA of the CDR3 is TGTGCCAGTCAGCACTACTATGGCTACACCTTC. Its translation: CASQHYYGYTF.

This clonotype has at least ten counts. The chain has TRBV4-1 and TRBJ1-6; no clear D. The germline V gene encodes CDR1 MGHRA and CDR2 YSYEKL. The CDR3 runs to 16 residues. V dropped 0 bases and J dropped 0 bases, with 6 bases sitting between them. CDR3 DNA: TGCGCCAGCAGCCAAGATCTGAGCTCCTATAATTCACCCCTCCACTTT. This gives the protein CASSQDLSSYNSPLHF.

This clonotype appeared many times. J is TRBJ2-5 and V is TRBV5-1, with no clear D. Germline loops: CDR1 SGHRS, CDR2 YFSETQ. This CDR3 is 14 amino acids long. V lost 3 bases, J lost 2 bases, and 11 bases lay in between. The CDR3 sequence: CASSSAPPQETQYF. The CDR3 nucleotides read TGCGCCAGCAGCTCCGCCCCCCCACAAGAGACCCAGTACTTC.

Ten or more counts support this clonotype. V gene TRBV3-1 combines with J gene TRBJ2-1; D gene ambiguous. The V gene's germline CDR1 is LGHDT and CDR2 YNNKEL (reference sequence). This CDR3 comprises 13 residues. V gave up 2 bases and J gave up 6 bases, with 8 bases separating them. The CDR3 sequence is CASSQYLRNEQFF. The CDR3 DNA reads TGTGCCAGCAGCCAATATTTACGCAATGAGCAGTTCTTC.

V usage is TRBV2 and J usage is TRBJ2-3, with 8 bases aligning to TRBD1. CDR3 length equals 17 residues. From germline, CDR1 is SNHLY and CDR2 FYNNEI. V was pared by 1 base and J by 0 bases, with 6 bases of the junction left unmatched. This CDR3 reads CASSEGTWDRSTDTQYF. DNA for the CDR3: TGTGCCAGCAGTGAAGGAACCTGGGACAGGAGCACAGATACGCAGTATTTT.

This clonotype was counted only a few times. J is TRBJ2-7 and V is TRBV14; 7 nucleotides line up with TRBD1. The CDR3 has 15 amino acids. The J segment lost 3 bases and the V segment lost 5 bases, leaving 10 bases of the junction unmatched. Germline loops: CDR1 SGHDN, CDR2 FVKESK. In DNA form, the CDR3 reads TGTGCCAGCAGCACCCGGGACAGCGATAACTACGAGCAGTACTTC. As protein: CASSTRDSDNYEQYF.

This clonotype was recorded at least ten times. The chain has TRBV20-1 and TRBJ2-7, with D perhaps given as TRBD1 or TRBD2 (6 bases each). Trimming stripped 3 bases from V and 0 bases from J, with 15 bases between. The CDR3 loop spans 15 amino acids. Germline values: CDR1 DFQATT, CDR2 SNEGSKA (reference sequence). CDR3 nucleotide sequence: TGCAGTGCTAGTGGCGGGACAAGGAGCTCCTACGAGCAGTACTTC. The encoded protein is CSASGGTRSSYEQYF.

V usage is TRBV11-2 and J usage is TRBJ2-3, with 9 nucleotides matching TRBD2. This CDR3 is 14 amino acids long. After removal of 3 bases from V and 5 bases from J, the junction contained 3 bases not matched to a gene. Germline values: CDR1 SGHAT, CDR2 FQNNGV. The CDR3 here is CASSLRGGLDTQYF. CDR3 DNA sequence: TGTGCCAGCAGCTTGCGGGGGGGCCTAGATACGCAGTATTTT.

This clonotype occurred many times. The chain joins TRBV12-3 or TRBV12-4 to TRBJ1-2; no clear D gene. Trimming removed 6 bases at V and 0 bases at J, with 11 bases between. CDR3 length: 14 amino acids. The CDR3 is CASSTRPTNYGYTF. The CDR3 DNA is TGTGCCAGCAGCACAAGGCCGACTAACTATGGCTACACCTTC.

This clonotype was seen only a few times. The rearrangement uses TRBV20-1 and TRBJ2-7, with TRBD1 matching over 7 bases. The CDR3 extends over 14 amino acids. V was pared by 6 bases and J by 2 bases, with 10 bases of the junction left unmatched. Germline V lookup: CDR1 DFQATT, CDR2 SNEGSKA (reference sequence). The CDR3 loop reads CSATVGGVPYEQYF. The CDR3 coding sequence is TGCAGTGCCACCGTAGGGGGCGTCCCCTACGAGCAGTACTTC.

The sample holds many counts of this clonotype. This rearrangement joins TRBV6-5 to TRBJ2-5; D may be TRBD2 (6 bases). The CDR3 is made up of 15 amino acids. The germline gives CDR1 MNHEY, CDR2 SVGAGI. V lost 2 bases, J lost 5 bases, and 15 bases lay in between. The CDR3 DNA sequence: TGTGCCAGCAGTTACGGGACTGCGGGATGGGAGACCCAGTACTTC. Protein: CASSYGTAGWETQYF.

This sequence joins TRBV13 and TRBJ2-5; TRBD1 aligns across 12 bases. CDR3 size: 18 residues. V was pared by 4 bases and J by 5 bases, with 14 bases of the junction left unmatched. Germline V CDR1 and CDR2: PRHDT, FYEKMQ (reference sequence). In nucleotides, the CDR3 is TGTGCCAGCAGCTGGGGACAGGGGGCGCGAAGGTTGTCGGAGACCCAGTACTTC. Amino acids: CASSWGQGARRLSETQYF. The variable domain in full, completed from reference TRBV13 and TRBJ2-5, reads AAGVIQSPRHLIKEKRETATLKCYPIPRHDTVYWYQQGPGQDPQFLISFYEKMQSDKGSIPDRFSAQQFSDYHSELNMSSLELGDSALYFCASSWGQGARRLSETQYFGPGTRLLVL.